The 3 T cell receptor beta chains given below trace back to one sample, sequenced in a study of cytomegalovirus exposure and HLA in healthy donors. A multiplex PCR was run with 60 Vbeta primers and 13 Jbeta primers. TCRdb's table, derived via immunoSEQ multiplex PCR, lists solely in-frame clones and lacks some. The sample records approximately 110,000 clones, over 75% being singletons. Input material: PBMCs. All receptors derive from a woman aged 40 to 50 in good health and CMV-seropositive.

The chain joins TRBV10-3 to TRBJ2-3, with 7 bases fitting TRBD1. The germline CDR1 and CDR2 sequences are ENHRY and SYGVKD. This CDR3 has 16 amino acids. Losses at the gene ends were 0 bases for V and 4 bases for J; bases not matched to a gene: 7. CDR3 DNA sequence: TGTGCCATCAGTGAGTCAACAGGGGTGCTTGCAGATACGCAGTATTTT. It is translated as CAISESTGVLADTQYF.

V gene TRBV19 combines with J gene TRBJ2-5, with a possible D match to TRBD1 (6 bases). The V end was cut by 9 bases, the J end by 3 bases, with 20 bases between. Germline CDR1 is LNHDA and CDR2 is SQIVND (reference sequence). This CDR3 is built from 15 residues. The CDR3 loop is CASKRSRDTKETQYF. CDR3 in DNA: TGTGCCAGCAAGCGATCTCGGGACACAAAAGAGACCCAGTACTTC.

The chain couples TRBV4-3 to TRBJ1-1; TRBD1 matches at 11 bases. Germline CDR1 LGHNA, CDR2 YSLEER. The CDR3 sequence is 14 residues long. V was pared by 4 bases and J by 7 bases, with 5 bases of the junction left unmatched. Here the CDR3 reads CASSPGTGGNEAFF. CDR3 in DNA: TGCGCCAGCAGCCCCGGGACAGGGGGTAATGAAGCTTTCTTT.